This T cell receptor (beta chain) was recovered during a study of T cells after yellow fever vaccination. Study overall: The authors prepared low-cell-number fractions using SMART-Seq v4 Ultra Low Input.

Trimming removed 3 bases from V and 10 bases from J; junction bases left unmatched: 3. Germline assignment: CDR1 LGHNA and CDR2 YSLEER. CDR3 size: 12 residues. TCRdb reprocessed the 5' RACE reads via MiXCR and lists one record per CDR3 protein. The table includes fewer than 450,000 distinct CDR3 sequences, approximately 8% detected once. The study, taken as a whole, reports: A large majority of primary-vaccination clones showed up again after the booster (approximately 95% CD4, 88% CD8). Any FACS-sorted repertoire could hold abundant clonotypes that contaminate it from the bulk population.

This clonotype was recorded a few times. Its antigen remains unidentified. Sequencing used PBMCs, obtained roughly 47 days after the first yellow fever vaccination. The gene calls are TRBV4-3 and TRBJ2-1, with 7 nucleotides matching TRBD2. The TCR sequence derives from a man younger than 35 who received the YFV17D yellow fever vaccine. The CDR3 DNA follows: TGCGCCAGCAGCCAGGCGGGGGTAGAGCAGTTCTTC. Its translation: CASSQAGVEQFF.